Presented here are 10 T cell receptor beta chains from one specimen sequenced in a study of shared T cell receptors in the human thymus. Sequenced by immunoSEQ multiplex PCR; TCRdb stores in-frame clones only, minus some. The sample records 700,000 or so clones, 70% to 90% being singletons. These same records also appear under a second study, on human thymus T cells.

The sequencing sample was made of thymocytes. All receptors come from a girl in the first two years of life with a congenital heart defect.

This chain joins TRBV6-1 and TRBJ2-3, with 10 bases lining up with TRBD1. Germline V gene lookup returns CDR1 MNHNS and CDR2 SASEGT. This CDR3 has 14 amino acids. Trimming removed 6 bases from V and 2 bases from J; junction bases left unmatched: 2. CDR3: CASSDRGPTDTQYF. The CDR3 nucleotides read TGTGCCAGCAGCGACAGGGGGCCCACAGATACGCAGTATTTT.

The rearrangement joins TRBV4-1 to TRBJ2-2, with TRBD2 matching over 12 bases. Germline loops: CDR1 MGHRA, CDR2 YSYEKL. The CDR3 covers 18 residues. V shed 0 bases and J 7 bases; nucleotides not matched to a gene: 9. The CDR3 DNA reads as TGCGCCAGCAGCCAAGAATCCCCTAGCGGGGGGGCCGTCGGGGAGCTGTTTTTT. It translates to CASSQESPSGGAVGELFF.

The rearrangement joins TRBV12-5 to TRBJ1-2; TRBD1 matches at 9 bases. Germline values: CDR1 LGHNT, CDR2 FRNRAP. Trimming at V came to 2 bases and at J to 7 bases, leaving 14 bases not matched to a gene. This CDR3 comprises 17 residues. The CDR3 nucleotides read TGTGCTAGTGGTTTGATACTTGGACAGGGGCGGTTAGGTGGCTACACCTTC. Its translation is CASGLILGQGRLGGYTF.

V and J are TRBV5-4 and TRBJ2-7; TRBD2 matches 13 bases. The germline CDR1 and CDR2 sequences are SGHNT and YYREEE (reference sequence). V shed 0 bases, J shed 7 bases, and the junction held 4 bases outside the gene matches. CDR3 length: 15 residues. CDR3 amino acids: CASSLGLAGGREQYF. For the CDR3, the DNA is TGTGCCAGCAGCTTGGGACTAGCGGGGGGCAGGGAGCAGTACTTC.

The chain employs TRBV5-6 and TRBJ2-2; 7 bases align to TRBD1. The CDR3 covers 17 residues. V shed 3 bases, J shed 1 base, and the junction held 9 bases outside the gene matches. Germline V gene data show CDR1 as SGHDT and CDR2 as YYEEEE. The CDR3 DNA reads TGTGCCAGCAGCTCCCTCTCGACAGGGCTGAACACCGGGGAGCTGTTTTTT. Translated: CASSSLSTGLNTGELFF.

This clone was recorded once. This chain links TRBV5-1 with TRBJ2-3; TRBD1 is a possible D gene (6 bases). This CDR3 is 15 amino acids long. The V gene lost 4 bases and the J gene lost 6 bases, with 18 bases spanning the gap. From germline, CDR1 is SGHRS and CDR2 YFSETQ. In DNA form, the CDR3 reads TGCGCCAGCAGCGGAGACAGGATTTGTTCTGATACGCAGTATTTT. It is translated as CASSGDRICSDTQYF.

The J gene is TRBJ2-7, the V gene TRBV28; 7 nucleotides agree with TRBD2. CDR1 and CDR2 from the germline V gene are MDHEN and SYDVKM. With V trimmed by 5 bases and J by 5 bases, 18 bases remained unmatched. The CDR3 covers 17 residues. For the CDR3, the DNA is TGTGCCAGCAGTCTGCCGGGCATTCCGGGGGGAGGGAACGAGCAGTACTTC. As protein: CASSLPGIPGGGNEQYF. Together with reference TRBV28 and TRBJ2-7, the CDR3 gives the full variable domain: DVKVTQSSRYLVKRTGEKVFLECVQDMDHENMFWYRQDPGLGLRLIYFSYDVKMKEKGDIPEGYSVSREKKERFSLILESASTNQTSMYLCASSLPGIPGGGNEQYFGPGTRLTVT.

This sequence joins TRBV28 and TRBJ2-7, with 7 bases that match TRBD2. V shed 8 bases and J 1 base; nucleotides not matched to a gene: 5. This CDR3 contains 13 residues. Looked up from germline, CDR1 is MDHEN and CDR2 is SYDVKM. CDR3 residues: CASLTSFSYEQYF. CDR3 bases: TGTGCCAGCCTGACTAGCTTTTCCTACGAGCAGTACTTC. The full variable domain, with the rest looked up from reference TRBV28 and TRBJ2-7, is DVKVTQSSRYLVKRTGEKVFLECVQDMDHENMFWYRQDPGLGLRLIYFSYDVKMKEKGDIPEGYSVSREKKERFSLILESASTNQTSMYLCASLTSFSYEQYFGPGTRLTVT.

The chain recombines TRBV4-3 with TRBJ1-2; TRBD1 agrees at 9 bases. This CDR3 is 15 amino acids long. Trimming at V came to 4 bases and at J to 2 bases, leaving 5 bases not matched to a gene. Looked up from germline, CDR1 is LGHNA and CDR2 is YSLEER. The CDR3 region has the DNA TGCGCCAGCAGCCCCGACAGGGGGAGAAACTATGGCTACACCTTC. Amino acid sequence: CASSPDRGRNYGYTF.

The CDR3 spells CASSQEPSGGGKTQYF. CDR3 in DNA: TGCGCCAGCAGCCAAGAACCTAGCGGGGGGGGTAAGACCCAGTACTTC. The rearrangement uses TRBV4-1 and TRBJ2-5; TRBD2 matches 12 bases. Germline V lookup: CDR1 MGHRA, CDR2 YSYEKL. CDR3 length equals 16 residues. Unmatched junction bases numbered 5, after V lost 0 bases and J lost 6 bases.